This T cell receptor (beta chain) is drawn from a study of blood T cells in healthy people across ages. CDR1 is MNHEY, CDR2 SMNVEV, per germline (reference sequence). This CDR3 has 13 amino acids. General observations from the study: There were more naive CD4+ cells and higher diversity in long-lived donors than in aged donors.

Healthy individuals of Caucasian origin from Russia, aged 6 to 90, served as donors. The use of a sample-barcoded 5' primer and a J-beta primer mix characterized a second PCR of about 7 to 12 cycles. Per sample, CDR3-containing paired-end reads numbered at least 2.5 million. TCRdb itself ran the 5' RACE reads through MiXCR, one entry per CDR3 protein. The sample lists about 830,000 distinct CDR3 sequences, under 80% seen once, with 25% to 30% in the top ten. Comments on this clonotype: The antigen is not known.

J is TRBJ2-4 and V is TRBV27, with 7 positions matching TRBD2. The DNA end is more similar to TRBJ2-7, so the J call may be wrong. The sequence was collected from a man under 40 in good health. The specimen sequenced was blood. CDR3 residues: CASSSREGREQYF. The CDR3 nucleotides read TGTGCCAGCAGTTCAAGGGAGGGGCGCGAGCAGTACTTC.